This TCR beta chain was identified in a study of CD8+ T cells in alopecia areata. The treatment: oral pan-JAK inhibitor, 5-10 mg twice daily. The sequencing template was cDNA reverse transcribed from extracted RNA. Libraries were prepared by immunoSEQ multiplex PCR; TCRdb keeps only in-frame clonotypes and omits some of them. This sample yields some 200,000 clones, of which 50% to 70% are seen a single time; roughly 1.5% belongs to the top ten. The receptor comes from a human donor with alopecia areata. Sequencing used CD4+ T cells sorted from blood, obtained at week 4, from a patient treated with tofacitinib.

CDR3 amino acids: CASSRTSGTGELFF. Here the CDR3 DNA reads TGTGCCAGCAGTCGGACTAGCGGCACCGGGGAGCTGTTTTTT. The V and J genes are TRBV6-5 and TRBJ2-2; 10 positions match TRBD2. J lost 4 bases, V lost 5 bases, and 1 base had no gene match. There are 14 residues in the CDR3. The V gene's germline CDR1 is MNHEY and CDR2 SVGAGI.